This T cell receptor beta chain emerged from a study of OX40 agonist ivuxolimab in advanced cancers. In the study overall: Patient treatment consisted of intravenous ivuxolimab administration every 2 weeks at 0.01 to 10 mg/kg. Study-level findings and limits: The study found among the lowest clonal expansion in partial responders at 0.1-3.0 mg/kg. On average, CD8+ T cells showed a greater number of expanded clones than CD4+.

This clone was seen a few times. No antigen is known for it. Sequencing used immunoSEQ multiplex PCR; TCRdb keeps in-frame clones, though not all of them. The table has tens of thousands of clones, approximately 90% seen once. The CDR3 totals 14 residues. V lost 6 bases, J lost 0 bases, and 12 bases lay in between. CDR1 is KGHSH, CDR2 LQKENI, per germline. The sequences come from CD4+ or CD8+ T cells sorted from blood, collected in a trial of the OX40 agonist ivuxolimab. The chain is built from TRBV18 and TRBJ2-7, with D uncertain. The receptor comes from an adult with an advanced solid tumor such as melanoma, head and neck, liver or kidney cancer. Here the CDR3 DNA reads TGTGCCAGCTCCCCCGGCGGTAGCTCCTACGAGCAGTACTTC. Translated, it gives CASSPGGSSYEQYF.